This passage covers 30 T cell receptor beta chains from one sample sequenced in a study of T cell responses to AZD1222 COVID-19 vaccine. Sequencing used immunoSEQ multiplex PCR; TCRdb keeps in-frame clones, though not all of them. The data contain 130,000 or so clones, approximately 90% of them singletons. Sequenced material: peripheral blood, taken 28 days after the second dose of the MenACWY control vaccine. The receptors here all came from an adult who received the MenACWY meningococcal vaccine as a control.

The chain is built from TRBV6-1 and TRBJ2-5; possibly TRBD2 for D (6 bases). V was shortened by 4 bases and J by 0 bases, with 18 bases between the two germline ends. CDR1 is MNHNS and CDR2 is SASEGT in the germline V gene. There are 17 residues in the CDR3. The CDR3 nucleotides are TGTGCCAGCAGTGCCCGGGGACTCCGCCGGTACCAAGAGACCCAGTACTTC. Its protein product is CASSARGLRRYQETQYF.

This clone was picked up one time. The chain joins TRBV24-1 to TRBJ2-5; 10 bases line up with TRBD2. Germline V lookup: CDR1 KGHDR, CDR2 SFDVKD. The length of the CDR3 is 17 residues. Germline trimming cut 1 base from V and 5 bases from J; bases unmatched to any gene: 9. In nucleotides, the CDR3 is TGTGCCACCAGTGATTTTAAGTCTAGCGGGAGTAGGGAGACCCAGTACTTC. It encodes CATSDFKSSGSRETQYF.

The chain joins TRBV11-2 to TRBJ2-7; perhaps D is TRBD1 or TRBD2 (5 bases each). The CDR3 has 17 amino acids. V was shortened by 1 base and J by 1 base, with 17 bases between the two germline ends. Germline V CDR1 and CDR2: SGHAT, FQNNGV. CDR3 sequence (DNA): TGTGCCAGCAGCTTAGGGCAGAGGGGTCCGCAATCCTACGAGCAGTACTTC. Translation: CASSLGQRGPQSYEQYF.

This clone appeared a few times. The chain couples TRBV19 to TRBJ2-7; 12 bases fit TRBD1. Germline CDR1 and CDR2: LNHDA and SQIVND (reference sequence). V shed 4 bases, J shed 6 bases, and the junction held 7 bases outside the gene matches. The CDR3 is 15 amino acids. The CDR3 coding sequence is TGTGCCAGTAGTACCCGGGACAGGGGGCTCACCGAGCAGTACTTC. It encodes CASSTRDRGLTEQYF.

V and J are TRBV7-6 and TRBJ2-1, with D possibly matching TRBD2 (5 bases). Trimming left V 1 base short and J 7 bases short, with 14 bases between. The CDR3 covers 15 residues. From germline, CDR1 is SGHVS and CDR2 FNYEAQ. The DNA of the CDR3 is TGTGCCAGCAGCTTAGACGGGGTTTTTTTAAATGAGCAGTTCTTC. This translates into CASSLDGVFLNEQFF. Full variable domain (rest looked up from reference TRBV7-6 and TRBJ2-1): GAGVSQSPRYKVTKRGQDVALRCDPISGHVSLYWYRQALGQGPEFLTYFNYEAQQDKSGLPNDRFSAERPEGSISTLTIQRTEQRDSAMYRCASSLDGVFLNEQFFGPGTRLTVL.

The chain couples TRBV2 to TRBJ1-6; D call uncertain. Trimming removed 6 bases at V and 2 bases at J, with 11 bases between. CDR3 length equals 15 residues. Germline lookup yields CDR1 SNHLY and CDR2 FYNNEI. CDR3 loop: CASRESPTYNSPLHF. The DNA for the CDR3 is TGTGCCAGCAGAGAGAGTCCTACCTATAATTCACCCCTCCACTTT.

The DNA for the CDR3 is TGTGCCAGCAGTTCCAAACCGGACAGAATCTCCTACGAGCAGTACTTC. Amino acids: CASSSKPDRISYEQYF. The chain combines TRBV28 with TRBJ2-7; D may be TRBD1 (6 bases). This CDR3 spans 16 amino acids. Germline loops: CDR1 MDHEN, CDR2 SYDVKM. The V and J ends lost 4 bases and 0 bases respectively, with 16 bases between them.

This chain connects TRBV19 to TRBJ1-6; tentative D call: TRBD1 (6 bases). There are 14 residues in the CDR3. Germline CDR1 reads LNHDA; CDR2 reads SQIVND (reference sequence). V was cut by 7 bases and J by 5 bases, with 12 bases left in between. The CDR3 spells CASTWGLDNSPLHF. CDR3 nucleotides: TGTGCCAGTACCTGGGGGCTTGATAATTCACCCCTCCACTTT.

The rearrangement uses TRBV7-2 and TRBJ2-2, with TRBD2 matching over 9 bases. The V segment lost 5 bases and the J segment 4 bases; nucleotides outside the gene matches: 8. The CDR3 extends over 16 amino acids. Germline loops: CDR1 SGHTA, CDR2 FQGNSA. CDR3 DNA: TGTGCCAGCAGCACCGAGCGGGGGGTTGTCACCGGGGAGCTGTTTTTT. This encodes CASSTERGVVTGELFF.

The rearrangement links TRBV19 to TRBJ2-7; 7 nucleotides agree with TRBD1. Looked up from germline, CDR1 is LNHDA and CDR2 is SQIVND (reference sequence). This CDR3 is built from 13 residues. The V gene end was trimmed by 4 bases and the J gene end by 5 bases; junction bases not matched to a gene: 5. The CDR3 DNA reads TGTGCCAGTAGTACGACAGGGAGCAACGAGCAGTACGTC. This translates into CASSTTGSNEQYV.

CDR3 residues: CAISESKTLIYRDTNQPQHF. The DNA for the CDR3 is TGTGCCATCAGTGAGTCGAAGACTTTAATTTACCGGGACACTAATCAGCCCCAGCATTTT. The chain is built from TRBV10-3 and TRBJ1-5; a weak D match, TRBD1 (6 bases). V was pared by 0 bases and J by 4 bases, with 25 bases between. This CDR3 has 20 amino acids. The germline V gene has CDR1 ENHRY and CDR2 SYGVKD.

This sequence joins TRBV12-1 and TRBJ2-7; the DNA was not used to check the table's D call, TRBD2. TRBV12-1 is deemed a pseudogene. This CDR3 comprises 14 residues. CDR3 amino acids: CASSFDSSSYEQYF. The CDR3 DNA reads as TGTGCCAGCAGCTTTGACTCAAGCTCCTACGAGCAGTACTTC.

The genes are TRBV28 and TRBJ2-7, with no clear D. The CDR3 is 14 amino acids. Trimming removed 4 bases at V and 3 bases at J, with 13 bases between. CDR1 and CDR2 from the germline V gene are MDHEN and SYDVKM. CDR3 coding DNA: TGTGCCAGCAGTTCTACCTATCCCAACTACGAGCAGTACGTC. Translating it yields CASSSTYPNYEQYV.

The V gene is TRBV4-2, the J gene TRBJ2-2; D possibly corresponds to TRBD2 (5 bases). CDR1 and CDR2 from the germline V gene are LGHNA and YNFKEQ. Trimming shortened V by 3 bases and J by 6 bases, and 20 bases separated the two germline ends. There are 17 residues in the CDR3. The chain's CDR3 is CASSQDLSRLSPGELFF. CDR3 nucleotide sequence: TGTGCCAGCAGCCAGGACTTGTCCCGGTTGAGTCCCGGGGAGCTGTTTTTT.

CDR3 in DNA: TGCGCCAGCAGCCCGCGGGACACCACCTACGAGCAGTACTTC. This encodes CASSPRDTTYEQYF. The genes are TRBV4-1 and TRBJ2-7, with D perhaps matching TRBD1 or TRBD2 (6 bases each). The length of the CDR3 is 14 residues. Germline lookup yields CDR1 MGHRA and CDR2 YSYEKL. Trimming shortened V by 4 bases and J by 2 bases, and 12 bases separated the two germline ends.

The rearrangement links TRBV19 to TRBJ1-1, with D possibly TRBD1 on 5 matching bases. The length of the CDR3 is 12 residues. Germline loops: CDR1 LNHDA, CDR2 SQIVND (reference sequence). Trimming stripped 8 bases from V and 1 base from J, with 8 bases between. This CDR3 reads CASRDRNTEAFF. The CDR3 region has the DNA TGTGCCAGTCGGGACCGGAACACTGAAGCTTTCTTT.

This chain links TRBV15 with TRBJ2-3, with 9 bases fitting TRBD2. V trimming: 9 bases; J trimming: 10 bases; junction bases outside the gene matches: 11. The CDR3 is 13 amino acids. Germline values: CDR1 LNHNV, CDR2 YYDKDF (reference sequence). The DNA of the CDR3 is TGTGCCACGCAGACTAGCGGCGAGGAAGCGCAGTATTTT. This sequence encodes CATQTSGEEAQYF.

CDR3 sequence (DNA): TGCGCCAGCAGCCTTCCACCCGGCGAGCAGTACGTC. Translated: CASSLPPGEQYV. The V and J genes are TRBV5-1 and TRBJ2-7; unclear D gene. This CDR3 contains 12 residues. The V and J ends lost 4 bases and 6 bases respectively, with 11 bases between them. The V gene's germline CDR1 is SGHRS and CDR2 YFSETQ.

The chain employs TRBV18 and TRBJ1-4; D gene ambiguous. Germline CDR1 reads KGHSH; CDR2 reads LQKENI. This CDR3 contains 15 residues. V shed 3 bases and J shed 8 bases, with 16 bases lying between them. In nucleotides, the CDR3 is TGTGCCAGCTCACCTTTTGTCGCCCTTGACGAAAAACTGTTTTTT. This gives the protein CASSPFVALDEKLFF.

This sequence joins TRBV7-9 and TRBJ1-2; D is perhaps TRBD1 (5 bases). Germline CDR1 is SEHNR and CDR2 is FQNEAQ (reference sequence). The ends were cut back, 2 bases at V and 2 bases at J, with 18 bases in the middle. This CDR3 spans 17 amino acids. CDR3 sequence: CASSLTGGPGNNYGYTF. The CDR3 DNA is TGTGCCAGCAGCTTAACGGGGGGACCAGGGAACAACTATGGCTACACCTTC.

The chain recombines TRBV2 with TRBJ1-5; D is possibly TRBD1 (5 bases). V dropped 6 bases and J dropped 3 bases, with 12 bases sitting between them. The CDR3 extends over 14 amino acids. Germline V lookup: CDR1 SNHLY, CDR2 FYNNEI. Here the CDR3 DNA reads TGTGCCAGCAGGGAGGGACTGACCAATCAGCCCCAGCATTTT. This gives the protein CASREGLTNQPQHF. Combining the CDR3 with reference TRBV2 and TRBJ1-5 gives the whole variable domain EPEVTQTPSHQVTQMGQEVILRCVPISNHLYFYWYRQILGQKVEFLVSFYNNEISEKSEIFDDQFSVERPDGSNFTLKIRSTKLEDSAMYFCASREGLTNQPQHFGDGTRLSIL.

The chain has TRBV9 and TRBJ1-6; a possible D gene is TRBD1 (6 bases). Trimming removed 0 bases from V and 2 bases from J, with 6 bases in between. The CDR3 sequence is 15 residues long. Germline V CDR1 and CDR2: SGDLS, YYNGEE. CDR3 protein: CASSVGQAYNSPLHF. In DNA, the CDR3 is TGTGCCAGCAGCGTAGGACAGGCCTATAATTCACCCCTCCACTTT.

The rearrangement uses TRBV2 and TRBJ2-7, with TRBD2 identical over 10 bases. Germline V CDR1 and CDR2: SNHLY, FYNNEI. The CDR3 covers 14 residues. The trim removed 3 bases at V and 4 bases at J, leaving 3 bases unmatched. This CDR3 reads CASSDASGRYEQYF. CDR3 DNA sequence: TGTGCCAGCAGTGACGCTAGCGGGAGATACGAGCAGTACTTC.

V is TRBV27 and J is TRBJ2-1, with D unclear. The CDR3 length is 15 residues. Germline CDR1 MNHEY, CDR2 SMNVEV (reference sequence). Trimming removed 2 bases from V and 2 bases from J, with 10 bases in between. CDR3 DNA sequence: TGTGCCAGCAGTTTAGGTCCGGCAACCTACAATGAGCAGTTCTTC. It specifies CASSLGPATYNEQFF.

This clone is a singleton in its sample. This chain links TRBV3-1 (or the pseudogene TRBV3-2) with TRBJ2-1, with D perhaps matching TRBD1 (5 bases). V was trimmed by 0 bases and J by 0 bases, leaving 9 bases between them. CDR3 size: 16 residues. CDR1 is LGHDT, CDR2 YNNKEL, per germline (reference sequence). CDR3 sequence (DNA): TGTGCCAGCAGCCAAGACAGGGAAAGCTCCTACAATGAGCAGTTCTTC. Amino acid sequence: CASSQDRESSYNEQFF.

The CDR3 sequence: CASSPNRLNEQFF. Written as DNA, the CDR3 is TGTGCCAGCAGCCCAAATAGGCTCAATGAGCAGTTCTTC. This chain uses TRBV7-2 with TRBJ2-1; no definite D call. With 5 bases removed from V and 6 bases from J, the gap between germline ends came to 11 bases. The germline gives CDR1 SGHTA, CDR2 FQGNSA. This CDR3 has 13 residues.

The chain employs TRBV5-8 and TRBJ1-1; D is uncertain. Trimming took off 2 bases at V and 1 base at J, with 9 bases between the two ends. Germline V gives CDR1 SGHTS, CDR2 YDEGEE. This CDR3 contains 14 residues. The CDR3 reads CASSFPTRNTEAFF. The CDR3 coding sequence is TGTGCCAGCAGCTTTCCCACCAGGAACACTGAAGCTTTCTTT.

This clone was picked up a small number of times. The genes are TRBV6-5 and TRBJ2-1; D perhaps matches TRBD2 (5 bases). V was clipped by 6 bases and J by 0 bases, with 12 bases between them. There are 15 residues in the CDR3. Germline V CDR1 and CDR2: MNHEY, SVGAGI. Here the CDR3 reads CASRTLGSSYNEQFF. The CDR3 DNA is TGTGCCAGCAGAACACTAGGGTCCTCCTACAATGAGCAGTTCTTC.

The V gene is TRBV6-5, the J gene TRBJ1-5; 7 positions match TRBD1. Trimming removed 2 bases from V and 2 bases from J; junction bases left unmatched: 3. Germline CDR1 reads MNHEY; CDR2 reads SVGAGI. This CDR3 has 15 amino acids. CDR3 sequence reads: CASSYDRAGNQPQHF. The CDR3 coding sequence is TGTGCCAGCAGTTACGACAGGGCTGGCAATCAGCCCCAGCATTTT.

DNA of the CDR3: TGTGCCAGCAGCTTAAGTACCACAGATACGCAGTATTTT. Its translation is CASSLSTTDTQYF. The chain combines TRBV5-4 with TRBJ2-3; D is ambiguous. The V end lost 2 bases, the J end lost 2 bases, and 6 bases lay between the germline ends. From germline, CDR1 is SGHNT and CDR2 YYREEE (reference sequence). CDR3 size: 13 residues.